Presented here are 25 T cell receptor beta chains from one specimen sequenced in a study of blood T cell repertoires in COVID-19 (dated by TCRdb to the early 2020s). The library relied on the immunoSEQ multiplex PCR assay. This immuneACCESS table, as held by TCRdb, lists in-frame sequences with V and J called but not all clones. Of the missing ones, under half trace to an unresolved V gene in checked studies; the others have no known cause. For this sample the table gives over 150,000 clones, of which roughly 90% were detected only once. Together, the top ten hold about 2% of the sample. The specimen was peripheral blood. These TCRs come from a man aged 18 to 29 with acute or convalescent COVID-19.

This sequence joins TRBV25-1 and TRBJ2-5, with 7 bases fitting TRBD2. V was pared by 2 bases and J by 5 bases, with 11 bases of the junction left unmatched. CDR1 MGHDK and CDR2 SYGVNS come from the germline V gene. The CDR3 sequence is 16 residues long. The CDR3 DNA reads TGTGCCAGCAGTGAAGGCAGCGGGATGAGAGCGGAGACCCAGTACTTC. Amino acids: CASSEGSGMRAETQYF.

The rearrangement joins TRBV29-1 to TRBJ2-7, with 9 bases lining up with TRBD1. Germline V gives CDR1 SQVTM, CDR2 ANQGSEA. CDR3 length: 15 residues. The junction had 14 bases not matched to a gene; V was cut back by 5 bases and J by 6 bases. CDR3 sequence: CSVLRTGAIPGEQYF. For the CDR3, the DNA is TGCAGCGTTCTCCGGACAGGGGCTATACCGGGCGAGCAGTACTTC.

The chain combines TRBV18 with TRBJ1-1; 9 positions match TRBD1. The CDR3 contains 15 residues. In germline, CDR1 is KGHSH, CDR2 LQKENI. The V segment lost 1 base and the J segment 4 bases; nucleotides outside the gene matches: 4. The CDR3: CASSPRTGVGTEAFF. The CDR3 DNA follows: TGTGCCAGCTCACCACGGACAGGGGTCGGCACTGAAGCTTTCTTT.

This clone occurred once. This chain uses TRBV6-1 with TRBJ1-2; D is undetermined. Trimming removed 2 bases at V and 1 base at J, with 14 bases between. The CDR3 sequence is 16 residues long. Germline CDR1 MNHNS, CDR2 SASEGT. The CDR3 bases are TGTGCCAGCAGTGAACGAACGGGGATGGGTAACTATGGCTACACCTTC. Amino acids: CASSERTGMGNYGYTF.

V gene TRBV4-1 combines with J gene TRBJ1-2, with unresolved D. Trimming removed 8 bases at V and 4 bases at J, with 14 bases between. The CDR3 is 13 amino acids. Germline V gene sequence: CDR1 MGHRA, CDR2 YSYEKL. The CDR3: CASLAAGGYGYTF. The CDR3 region has the DNA TGCGCCAGCCTAGCGGCCGGCGGCTATGGCTACACCTTC.

This clone was detected only a few times. The gene calls are TRBV5-1 and TRBJ2-7, with 9 bases aligning to TRBD1. CDR3 length: 15 amino acids. CDR1 is SGHRS and CDR2 is YFSETQ in the germline V gene. The V gene end was trimmed by 4 bases and the J gene end by 3 bases; junction bases not matched to a gene: 8. The CDR3 loop reads CASSQRTGQGYEQYF. The DNA for the CDR3 is TGCGCCAGCAGCCAAAGGACGGGACAGGGCTACGAGCAGTACTTC.

The chain joins TRBV24-1 to TRBJ1-2, with D unresolved. The V gene lost 3 bases and the J gene lost 4 bases, with 17 bases spanning the gap. CDR1 and CDR2 from the germline V gene are KGHDR and SFDVKD. CDR3 length equals 16 residues. The CDR3 coding sequence is TGTGCCACCAGTGATCCCATTCAACACGGGAGCTATGGCTACACCTTC. Translation gives CATSDPIQHGSYGYTF.

The chain employs TRBV15 and TRBJ2-1, with 11 bases that match TRBD2. Germline V gene sequence: CDR1 LNHNV, CDR2 YYDKDF (reference sequence). Trimming at V came to 0 bases and at J to 4 bases, leaving 8 bases not matched to a gene. The CDR3 sequence is 18 residues long. The chain's CDR3 is CATSRDPPSGGPYNEQFF. CDR3 in DNA: TGTGCCACCAGCAGAGATCCCCCTAGCGGGGGGCCTTACAATGAGCAGTTCTTC.

The rearrangement links TRBV6-4 to TRBJ2-1, with D perhaps matching TRBD2 (6 bases). The V gene's germline CDR1 is MRHNA and CDR2 SNTAGT. This CDR3 has 14 residues. V gave up 5 bases and J gave up 4 bases, with 12 bases separating them. The CDR3 loop reads CASSRLGDYNEQFF. The CDR3 DNA sequence: TGTGCCAGCAGTCGACTAGGAGATTACAATGAGCAGTTCTTC.

This chain joins TRBV5-4 and TRBJ1-2; TRBD1 matches at 7 bases. The CDR3 consists of 13 residues. Unmatched junction bases numbered 1, after V lost 2 bases and J lost 3 bases. The germline CDR1 and CDR2 sequences are SGHNT and YYREEE (reference sequence). Here the CDR3 reads CASSLQGYYGYTF. The CDR3 DNA follows: TGTGCCAGCAGCTTACAGGGGTACTATGGCTACACCTTC.

The rearrangement links TRBV18 to TRBJ1-3; 9 positions agree with TRBD1. The CDR3 totals 14 residues. V dropped 6 bases and J dropped 8; count of bases not matched to a gene: 8. Germline CDR1 reads KGHSH; CDR2 reads LQKENI. The CDR3 reads CASSSGQGMDTIYF. The CDR3, as DNA: TGTGCCAGCTCGTCGGGACAGGGTATGGACACCATATATTTT.

V and J are TRBV5-5 and TRBJ2-7; 8 nucleotides agree with TRBD2. The germline CDR1 and CDR2 sequences are SGHKS and YYEKEE (reference sequence). The junction had 17 bases not matched to a gene; V was cut back by 4 bases and J by 5 bases. The CDR3 runs 17 residues. The CDR3 nucleotides read TGTGCCAGCAGCCCCTCGTCGATAACGGGGGGGCATCACGAGCAGTACTTC. Protein sequence: CASSPSSITGGHHEQYF.

The genes are TRBV3-1 (or the pseudogene TRBV3-2) and TRBJ1-2; the D gene is possibly TRBD1 (6 bases). Trimming left V 2 bases short and J 4 bases short, with 8 bases between. The CDR3 loop spans 13 amino acids. Germline CDR1 and CDR2: LGHDT and YNNKEL (reference sequence). The CDR3 DNA sequence: TGTGCCAGCAGCCAAAGAGGGGGCTATGGCTACACCTTC. This encodes CASSQRGGYGYTF.

The rearrangement joins TRBV10-3 to TRBJ1-1, with a weak D call TRBD1 (5 bases). V lost 0 bases and J 3 bases, leaving 11 bases between the germline ends. The length of the CDR3 is 15 residues. Germline V gene data show CDR1 as ENHRY and CDR2 as SYGVKD. DNA for the CDR3: TGTGCCATCAGTGAGTCGGGGGGTGGTGACACTGAAGCTTTCTTT. Its translation is CAISESGGGDTEAFF.

The chain links TRBV14 to TRBJ2-5, with TRBD2 matching 10 bases. This CDR3 is built from 15 residues. CDR1 SGHDN and CDR2 FVKESK come from the germline V gene. V dropped 5 bases and J dropped 5; count of bases not matched to a gene: 8. CDR3 DNA sequence: TGTGCCAGCAGCTACCTAGCGGGAGCGGGGGAGACCCAGTACTTC. Translated: CASSYLAGAGETQYF.

This chain uses TRBV9 with TRBJ2-2; 7 bases match TRBD1. CDR1 and CDR2 (germline): SGDLS, YYNGEE. The CDR3 contains 16 residues. With 1 base clipped from V and 6 bases from J, the junction kept 9 bases outside the gene matches. DNA for the CDR3: TGTGCCAGCAGCGTAAGTCCAGGGGGTGGACCCGGGGAGCTGTTTTTT. It specifies CASSVSPGGGPGELFF.

CDR3 loop: CASSLGGGLGSPLHF. As DNA, the CDR3 is TGTGCCAGCAGCCTAGGGGGGGGGCTTGGATCACCCCTCCACTTT. The chain has TRBV3-1 (or the pseudogene TRBV3-2) and TRBJ1-6; tentative D call: TRBD1 (6 bases). Deletions cut 4 bases from V and 10 bases from J, with 17 bases between. The CDR3 runs to 15 residues. Germline values: CDR1 LGHDT, CDR2 YNNKEL (reference sequence).

This clone was detected once. The chain joins TRBV5-1 to TRBJ2-3; D might be TRBD1 (6 bases). The CDR3 runs 13 residues. Looked up from germline, CDR1 is SGHRS and CDR2 is YFSETQ. The V end lost 2 bases, the J end lost 3 bases, and 7 bases lay between the germline ends. CDR3 region: CASSLQGTDTQYF. In DNA, the CDR3 is TGCGCCAGCAGCTTACAGGGAACAGATACGCAGTATTTT.

V is TRBV29-1 and J is TRBJ1-2; 7 bases fit TRBD1. This CDR3 has 12 amino acids. Germline loops: CDR1 SQVTM, CDR2 ANQGSEA. Unmatched junction bases numbered 6, after V lost 5 bases and J lost 6 bases. The CDR3 here is CSVKTGLHGYTF. The CDR3 DNA is TGCAGCGTTAAGACAGGGCTCCATGGCTACACCTTC.

The chain employs TRBV7-9 and TRBJ1-2, with D maybe TRBD1 (5 bases). The CDR3 is 15 amino acids. Germline assignment: CDR1 SEHNR and CDR2 FQNEAQ (reference sequence). Trimming cost V 4 bases and J 4 bases, with 16 bases left between them. CDR3 protein: CASSSESPGGYGYTF. CDR3 sequence (DNA): TGTGCCAGCAGCTCGGAGTCCCCGGGGGGCTATGGCTACACCTTC.

The chain has TRBV2 and TRBJ1-4; 12 nucleotides line up with TRBD1. Per germline, CDR1 SNHLY and CDR2 FYNNEI. This CDR3 has 14 residues. Trimming removed 7 bases from V and 8 bases from J; junction bases left unmatched: 5. The CDR3 loop reads CASNFGTGGEKLFF. The DNA for the CDR3 is TGTGCCAGCAATTTCGGGACAGGGGGCGAAAAACTGTTTTTT.

In its sample, this clone was seen once. The V gene is TRBV6-2 or TRBV6-3, the J gene TRBJ1-1; TRBD1 agrees at 8 bases. Germline-derived CDR1 and CDR2 are MNHEY and SVGEGT. The V and J ends lost 0 bases and 3 bases, in that order; junction bases with no gene match: 9. The CDR3 runs to 17 residues. The CDR3 region is CASSYSPNRGGHTEAFF. The CDR3 bases are TGTGCCAGCAGTTACTCGCCGAACAGGGGGGGACACACTGAAGCTTTCTTT.

This chain joins TRBV7-8 and TRBJ1-5; D gene unclear. Germline CDR1 SGHVS, CDR2 FQNEAQ. The CDR3 length is 14 residues. Trimming stripped 5 bases from V and 0 bases from J, with 8 bases between. The CDR3 protein is CASSLQASNQPQHF. The CDR3 nucleotides are TGTGCCAGCAGCCTTCAGGCTAGCAATCAGCCCCAGCATTTT.

CDR3 in amino acids: CASSITGTGSYEQYF. CDR3 coding DNA: TGTGCCAGTAGTATTACCGGGACAGGGTCCTACGAGCAGTACTTC. The chain carries TRBV19 and TRBJ2-7; 9 bases line up with TRBD1. This CDR3 has 15 amino acids. V shed 3 bases, J shed 1 base, and the junction held 4 bases outside the gene matches. Germline CDR1 is LNHDA and CDR2 is SQIVND (reference sequence).

V is TRBV5-4 and J is TRBJ2-1, with D perhaps TRBD1 (5 bases). CDR1 and CDR2 (germline): SGHNT, YYREEE (reference sequence). The V end was cut by 4 bases, the J end by 2 bases, with 10 bases between. The CDR3 is 14 residues long. The CDR3 region is CASSPQGAYNEQFF. Here the CDR3 DNA reads TGTGCCAGCAGCCCCCAAGGGGCCTACAATGAGCAGTTCTTC.